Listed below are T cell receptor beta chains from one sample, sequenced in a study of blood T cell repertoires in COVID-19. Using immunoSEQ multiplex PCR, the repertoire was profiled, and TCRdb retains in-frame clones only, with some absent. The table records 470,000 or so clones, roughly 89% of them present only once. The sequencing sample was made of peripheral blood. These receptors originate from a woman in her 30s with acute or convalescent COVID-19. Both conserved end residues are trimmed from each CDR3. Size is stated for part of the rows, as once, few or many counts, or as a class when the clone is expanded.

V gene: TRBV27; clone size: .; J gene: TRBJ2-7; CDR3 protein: ASSYRLAGGREQY
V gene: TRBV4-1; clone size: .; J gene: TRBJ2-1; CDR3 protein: ASSLAGTSDYEQF
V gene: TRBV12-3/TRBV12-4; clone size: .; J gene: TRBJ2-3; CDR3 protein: ASLRGADTQY
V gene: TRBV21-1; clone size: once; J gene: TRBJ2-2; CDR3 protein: ASSKGGSSWELF
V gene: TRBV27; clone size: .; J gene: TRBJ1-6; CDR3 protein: ASSPGTGGNSPLH
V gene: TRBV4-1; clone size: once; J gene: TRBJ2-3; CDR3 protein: ASRDASGGADTQY
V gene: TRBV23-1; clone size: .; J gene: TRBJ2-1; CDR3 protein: ASSQHSGHHKPGGQF
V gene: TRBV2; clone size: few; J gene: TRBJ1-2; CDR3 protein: ASMIGGTYGYT
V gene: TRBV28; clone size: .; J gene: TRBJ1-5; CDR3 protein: ASSTRRVGNQPQH
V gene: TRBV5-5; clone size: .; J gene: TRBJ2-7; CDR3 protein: ASSLLIRPGAMGAFDEQY
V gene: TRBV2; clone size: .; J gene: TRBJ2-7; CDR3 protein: ASSVTDYEQY
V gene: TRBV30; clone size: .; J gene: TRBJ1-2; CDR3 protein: AWSVPGFGYT
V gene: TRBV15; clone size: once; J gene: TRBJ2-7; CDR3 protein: ATSRERGDVRNEQY
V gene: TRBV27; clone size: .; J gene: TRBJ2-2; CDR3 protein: ASSLFGGELF
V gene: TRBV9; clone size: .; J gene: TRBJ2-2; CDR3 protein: ASSFGTSGVETGELF
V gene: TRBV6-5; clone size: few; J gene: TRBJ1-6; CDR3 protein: ASSYSAGDSNSPLH
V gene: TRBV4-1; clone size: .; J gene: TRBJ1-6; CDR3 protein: ASSPGGQYNSPLH
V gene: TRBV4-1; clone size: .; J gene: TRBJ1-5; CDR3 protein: ASSQEGQTYQPQH
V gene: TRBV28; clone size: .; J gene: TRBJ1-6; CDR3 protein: ASSSGQPNSPLH
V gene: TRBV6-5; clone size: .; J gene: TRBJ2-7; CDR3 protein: ASRPGTSGGASEY
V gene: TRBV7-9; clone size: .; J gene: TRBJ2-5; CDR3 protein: ASSSLQETQY
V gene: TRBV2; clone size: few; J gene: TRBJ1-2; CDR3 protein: ASSGTGGHGYT
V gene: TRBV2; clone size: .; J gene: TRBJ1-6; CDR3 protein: ASSPTGNNSPLH
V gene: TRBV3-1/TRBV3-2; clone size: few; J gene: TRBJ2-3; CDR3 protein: ASSQDRGAPTDTQY
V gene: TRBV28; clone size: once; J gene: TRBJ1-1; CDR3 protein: ASSDDSSDEAF
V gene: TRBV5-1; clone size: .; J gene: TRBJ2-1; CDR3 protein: ASSLGSQDNEQF
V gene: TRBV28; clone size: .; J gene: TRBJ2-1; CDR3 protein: ASSPWASGGAINEQF
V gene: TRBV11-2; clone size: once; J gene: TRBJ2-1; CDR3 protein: ASTAGPGSYNEQF
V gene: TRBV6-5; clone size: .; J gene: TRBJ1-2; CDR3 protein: ATKTDYGYT
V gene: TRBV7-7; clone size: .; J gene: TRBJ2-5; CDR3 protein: ASSLEGARETQY
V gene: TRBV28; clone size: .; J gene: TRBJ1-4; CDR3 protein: ASSFRDRGVEKLF
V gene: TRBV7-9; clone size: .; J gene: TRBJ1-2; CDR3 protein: ASSSNPYGYT
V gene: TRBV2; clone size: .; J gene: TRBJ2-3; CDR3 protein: ASSVDGRGGVDTQY
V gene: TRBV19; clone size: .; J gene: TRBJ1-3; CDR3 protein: ASSTRDSSGGNTIY
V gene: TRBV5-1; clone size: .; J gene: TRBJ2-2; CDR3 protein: ASNTGRTGELF
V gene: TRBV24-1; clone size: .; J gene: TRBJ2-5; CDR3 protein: ATSVGGLAGFQTQY
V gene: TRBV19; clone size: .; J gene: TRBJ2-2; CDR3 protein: ASTRGAGGELF
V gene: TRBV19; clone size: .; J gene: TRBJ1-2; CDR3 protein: ASQTNYGYT
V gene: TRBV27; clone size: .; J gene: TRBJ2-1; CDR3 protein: ASSPGGHEQF
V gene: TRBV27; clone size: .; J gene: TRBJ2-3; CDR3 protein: ASSPTGGGGDTQY
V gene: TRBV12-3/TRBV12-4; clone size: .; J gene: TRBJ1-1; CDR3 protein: ASSQGTRTEAF
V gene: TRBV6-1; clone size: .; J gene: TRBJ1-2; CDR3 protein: ASSGSPPWAADREYGYT
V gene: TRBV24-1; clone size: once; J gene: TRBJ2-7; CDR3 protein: ATSDPGQGNEQY
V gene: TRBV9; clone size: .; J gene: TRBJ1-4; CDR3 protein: ASSVDPGMNEKLF
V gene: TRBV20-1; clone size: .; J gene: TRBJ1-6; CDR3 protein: SASYRADSPLH
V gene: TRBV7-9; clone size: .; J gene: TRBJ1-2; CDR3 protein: ASSPGLVYGYT